Sequencing of this TCR beta chain was carried out in a study of blood T cell repertoires in COVID-19. Whole-study context: The United States, Italy and Spain were the sources of the acute and convalescent COVID-19 samples. In each case, the material was cDNA or gDNA derived from T cells, B-cell-depleted T cells, or PBMCs.

Authors' analysis steps: Reference gene primer amplification in the assay estimated nucleated cell counts. The method was immunoSEQ multiplex PCR; TCRdb's version includes in-frame clones alone and lacks a portion of them. The V and J calls and clone size were taken over from that table, and D and trimming were inferred from the DNA. Of about 220,000 clones in the sample, roughly 84% were seen once. Trimming took off 2 bases at V and 9 bases at J, with 8 bases between the two ends. In germline, CDR1 is GTSNPN, CDR2 SVGIG (reference sequence). This CDR3 contains 12 residues. This clone was recorded once.

The specimen was peripheral blood. The chain has TRBV30 and TRBJ1-6; D is unresolved. This receptor was identified in a woman over 75 with acute or convalescent COVID-19. CDR3 bases: TGTGCCTGGAGTTCAACGGGTTCACCCCTCCACTTT. Protein product: CAWSSTGSPLHF.